This T cell receptor (beta chain) was found in a study of T cells generated in artificial thymic organoids (dated by TCRdb to about 2017). Broadly, across the study: TCR alpha and beta CDR3 repertoires of in vitro artificial thymic organoid-derived CD8 single positive T cells were compared with thymic and peripheral blood naive CD8 T cells. The repertoire sequencing data shown were described as representative of three independent experiments. General study outcomes and caveats: The TCR clonotype diversity of organoid-derived CD8 single positive T cells was physiological and comparable to that of naive CD8 T cells from thymus and blood.

This clonotype is medium-sized (0.01 to 0.1%) in its sample. Its antigen is unknown. Nothing much larger sits one base from this clone, and base qualities are not available. Separate semi-nested PCR amplifications were run for the TCRalpha and TCRbeta libraries, using Advantage 2 and reverse primers located in the TRAC or TRBC constant regions. The amount of total RNA going into first-strand cDNA synthesis ranged between about 3.5 and 550 ng. The TCR cDNA libraries were generated by 5'-RACE using the SMARTer PCR cDNA Synthesis kit, with a poly-dT primer driving first-strand synthesis. Semi-nested constant-region reverse primers carried 5-nucleotide sample-specific barcodes, and products were cleaned with the Zymo DNA Clean and Concentrator-5 kit. Pools of up to ten barcoded samples were ligated to Illumina adaptors and sequenced on an Illumina MiSeq as 2 x 150 bp paired-end reads. The original pipeline was this. After demultiplexing, reads were aligned with BLAT to a custom library containing all human TRAV, TRAJ, TRBV, TRBD and TRBJ combinations from IMGT. The best BLAT hits were picked using pslCDnaFilter (-maxAligns=1, -ignoreIntrons), and custom Perl scripts were used to calculate clonotype frequencies. The public sequencing data were trimmed at Q25 with fastp and processed into clonotypes with MiXCR by TCRdb, which kept only in-frame beta chains. When rows share a CDR3 protein, they turn into one entry using the most common DNA and genes. TCRdb assigned the V and J calls; the authors' analysis was not used. The sample table records thousands of distinct CDR3 sequences; around 30% of these occur just once. The ten largest clones take up approximately 2.3% of the sample.

Non-mobilized peripheral blood was collected from healthy adult donors. Primary CD8+ T cells were enriched by magnetic beads using the Miltenyi CD8+ T cell Isolation Kit. Naive CD8 T cells from blood were sorted by FACS as CD3+TCRalphabeta+CD8+CD45RO-CCR7+ cells prior to RNA extraction. For each sample, total RNA was purified from about 40,000 to 200,000 sorted cells using the RNeasy Micro kit, and RNA quality was assessed on an Agilent RNA 6000 Nano chip. CDR1 and CDR2 (SGHRS, YFSETQ) derive from the germline V gene. The cysteine opens and the phenylalanine closes a CDR3 of 14 amino acids. Only CDR3 DNA is held: 42 bases, read in frame from base 1. At the junction V is shortened by 2 bases and J by 0 bases, with 8 bases in between.

The sequencing sample was made of naive CD8+ T cells from blood. According to the study, the label for this sample's cell subset or site signals: CD3+TCRalphabeta+CD8SP T cells; for blood, CD45RO-CCR7+ naive CD8+ T cells. The rearrangement joined TRBV5-1 to TRBJ1-1, with the D gene not clear enough to name. The origin of this receptor is a human donor who gave cord blood stem cells for thymic organoid culture, a cardiac surgery patient who gave postnatal thymus, or a blood donor (not recorded which). CDR3 protein: CASSFGSMNTEAFF. The DNA sequence is given as TGCGCCAGCAGCTTTGGGAGCATGAACACTGAAGCTTTCTTT.